This T cell receptor (beta chain) was found in a study of cytomegalovirus exposure and HLA in healthy donors. 13 Jbeta primers and 60 Vbeta primers were used for the PCR. Generated by immunoSEQ multiplex PCR, the TCRdb table keeps only in-frame clones and is missing some. Of about 140,000 clones in the sample, 77% are singletons; the top ten hold around 1.5%. Germline V lookup: CDR1 SNHLY, CDR2 FYNNEI. The CDR3 loop spans 11 amino acids. Trimming shortened V by 7 bases and J by 2 bases, and 3 bases separated the two germline ends. Source material: PBMCs. The receptor's source is a female donor in good health and CMV-seronegative. The V gene is TRBV2, the J gene TRBJ1-3; D remains unclear. The CDR3 DNA is TGTGCCAGCAATACTGGAAACACCATATATTTT. This sequence encodes CASNTGNTIYF.